The present entry profiles one T cell receptor (beta chain) with its context. Its antigen remains unidentified. This sample is drawn from a study of response to subunit inactivated influenza vaccine. TCRdb reanalysed the RT-PCR reads using MiXCR and keeps one entry per CDR3 protein. Counted here are 610,000 or so distinct CDR3 sequences, roughly 15% occurring once; the ten biggest clones make up roughly 10%. Trimming shortened V by 3 bases and J by 6 bases, and 8 bases separated the two germline ends. CDR3 length: 13 residues. Regarding the study as a whole: That few new T cells are recruited by each seasonal influenza vaccination was the authors' suggestion.

The sequences come from PBMCs from blood, collected roughly 12 days after vaccination. This clonotype was sampled from a man in his fifties or sixties who received an inactivated influenza vaccine. The chain has TRBV12-3 or TRBV12-4 and TRBJ1-4; no clear D. CDR3 nucleotide sequence: TGTGCCAGCAGTTTTTCACAGTATGAAAAACTGTTTTTT. It encodes CASSFSQYEKLFF.